Listed here are 29 T cell receptor beta chains from one sample, sequenced in a study of tumor-infiltrating lymphocytes in localized non-small cell lung cancer. Profiling relied on immunoSEQ multiplex PCR, and the TCRdb table lists in-frame clones only, not all of them. The sample contains 15,000 to 20,000 clones, roughly 80% of which appear only once. The sample comprised lung tumor tissue. The receptors stem from a human donor with non-small cell lung cancer.

The J gene is TRBJ2-7, the V gene TRBV2, with a weak D call TRBD2 (6 bases). Germline-derived CDR1 and CDR2 are SNHLY and FYNNEI. V was pared by 5 bases and J by 1 base, with 15 bases between. This CDR3 contains 15 residues. CDR3 sequence: CASSSKVAASYEQYF. CDR3 bases: TGTGCCAGCAGTTCTAAGGTAGCGGCATCCTACGAGCAGTACTTC.

The J gene is TRBJ2-3, the V gene TRBV10-3, with 11 bases matching TRBD2. Germline V gene data show CDR1 as ENHRY and CDR2 as SYGVKD. Germline trimming cut 4 bases from V and 4 bases from J; bases unmatched to any gene: 7. CDR3 size: 16 residues. CDR3 loop: CAISGLAGRGADTQYF. CDR3 nucleotide sequence: TGTGCCATCAGTGGACTAGCGGGAAGGGGAGCAGATACGCAGTATTTT.

This chain connects TRBV9 to TRBJ2-6; a weak D match, TRBD1 (6 bases). V dropped 0 bases and J dropped 6 bases, with 16 bases sitting between them. Germline values: CDR1 SGDLS, CDR2 YYNGEE. The CDR3 has 17 residues. The CDR3 nucleotides read TGTGCCAGCAGCGTAGGTTTCGGTCGGGACAAGGCCAACGTCCTGACTTTC. Its protein is CASSVGFGRDKANVLTF.

The genes are TRBV28 and TRBJ1-5, with no clear D. The V end was cut by 4 bases, the J end by 0 bases, with 10 bases between. In germline, CDR1 is MDHEN, CDR2 SYDVKM. The length of the CDR3 is 15 residues. CDR3 DNA sequence: TGTGCCAGCAGTTCTGGCGTGCGTAGCAATCAGCCCCAGCATTTT. It is translated as CASSSGVRSNQPQHF. Full variable domain (rest looked up from reference TRBV28 and TRBJ1-5): DVKVTQSSRYLVKRTGEKVFLECVQDMDHENMFWYRQDPGLGLRLIYFSYDVKMKEKGDIPEGYSVSREKKERFSLILESASTNQTSMYLCASSSGVRSNQPQHFGDGTRLSIL.

The rearrangement joins TRBV30 to TRBJ1-1; D not resolved. Germline V gives CDR1 GTSNPN, CDR2 SVGIG (reference sequence). Trimming stripped 3 bases from V and 4 bases from J, with 12 bases between. This CDR3 has 13 amino acids. CDR3 coding DNA: TGTGCCTGGAGCTACGGCATCTCCACTGAAGCTTTCTTT. Translation: CAWSYGISTEAFF.

This rearrangement joins TRBV7-9 to TRBJ1-2; D possibly corresponds to TRBD1 (5 bases). The CDR3 has 12 residues. Trimming cost V 1 base and J 11 bases, with 11 bases left between them. The germline V gene encodes CDR1 SEHNR and CDR2 FQNEAQ (reference sequence). The CDR3 region is CASSLEQGWYTF. In DNA form, the CDR3 reads TGTGCCAGCAGCTTAGAGCAGGGTTGGTACACCTTC.

This chain connects TRBV28 to TRBJ2-3; possible D gene TRBD1, 6 bases. The CDR3 spans 15 residues. Germline lookup yields CDR1 MDHEN and CDR2 SYDVKM. The germline V and J ends were trimmed by 5 bases and 6 bases, with 18 bases remaining between them. CDR3 region: CASSSSGTGRDTQYF. The CDR3 coding sequence is TGTGCCAGCAGTAGTTCCGGAACAGGGCGCGATACGCAGTATTTT.

This sequence joins TRBV6-5 and TRBJ2-3; TRBD1 might be the D (6 bases). Germline CDR1 reads MNHEY; CDR2 reads SVGAGI. This CDR3 is 13 amino acids long. The V end lost 7 bases, the J end lost 3 bases, and 11 bases lay between the germline ends. In DNA form, the CDR3 reads TGTGCCAGCAAACGCGACAGGACAGATACGCAGTATTTT. Translation gives CASKRDRTDTQYF.

The V call is TRBV30, the J call TRBJ1-1, with D unresolved. CDR3 length equals 11 residues. Trimming took 2 bases from V and 5 from J, leaving 6 bases between them. Germline lookup yields CDR1 GTSNPN and CDR2 SVGIG (reference sequence). The CDR3 protein is CAWSPQTEAFF. DNA of the CDR3: TGTGCCTGGAGTCCCCAGACTGAAGCTTTCTTT.

The gene calls are TRBV15 and TRBJ1-2, with 8 bases aligning to TRBD1. The CDR3 totals 14 residues. CDR1 and CDR2 (germline): LNHNV, YYDKDF (reference sequence). V shed 2 bases, J shed 4 bases, and the junction held 3 bases outside the gene matches. CDR3 bases: TGTGCCACCAGCAGATCGACAGGGGTCTATGGCTACACCTTC. It codes for CATSRSTGVYGYTF.

The V gene is TRBV11-2, the J gene TRBJ2-1; the match to TRBD1 covers 7 bases. The CDR3 has 15 amino acids. Germline-derived CDR1 and CDR2 are SGHAT and FQNNGV. V shed 6 bases, J shed 3 bases, and the junction held 8 bases outside the gene matches. Written as DNA, the CDR3 is TGTGCCAGCAGTTTCCAGACAGGGAGCTACAATGAGCAGTTCTTC. It yields the protein CASSFQTGSYNEQFF. The complete variable domain, with remaining parts taken from reference TRBV11-2 and TRBJ2-1, reads EAGVAQSPRYKIIEKRQSVAFWCNPISGHATLYWYQQILGQGPKLLIQFQNNGVVDDSQLPKDRFSAERLKGVDSTLKIQPAKLEDSAVYLCASSFQTGSYNEQFFGPGTRLTVL.

J is TRBJ1-2 and V is TRBV7-2, with D possibly TRBD1 on 6 matching bases. The CDR3 contains 14 residues. CDR1 is SGHTA and CDR2 is FQGNSA in the germline V gene. V was clipped by 0 bases and J by 4 bases, with 9 bases between them. CDR3 nucleotide sequence: TGTGCCAGCAGCTTAGCGAGGGGGTCCTATGGCTACACCTTC. It codes for CASSLARGSYGYTF.

The chain uses TRBV10-3 and TRBJ2-1; 7 nucleotides line up with TRBD2. CDR1 ENHRY and CDR2 SYGVKD come from the germline V gene. The CDR3 is 18 residues long. Trimming at V came to 2 bases and at J to 7 bases, leaving 17 bases not matched to a gene. CDR3 sequence: CAISEPGRRTRKGNEQFF. For the CDR3, the DNA is TGTGCCATCAGTGAGCCGGGACGGCGGACTAGGAAAGGGAATGAGCAGTTCTTC.

The chain has TRBV30 and TRBJ1-1; no clear D. Trimming took 1 base from V and 1 from J, leaving 7 bases between them. The CDR3 totals 13 residues. Germline CDR1 is GTSNPN and CDR2 is SVGIG (reference sequence). For the CDR3, the DNA is TGTGCCTGGAGTGAAGAACCGAACACTGAAGCTTTCTTT. Amino acids: CAWSEEPNTEAFF.

V usage is TRBV9 and J usage is TRBJ2-7; TRBD1 matches 8 bases. The V segment lost 2 bases and the J segment 3 bases; nucleotides outside the gene matches: 7. Germline V gives CDR1 SGDLS, CDR2 YYNGEE. The CDR3 extends over 15 amino acids. The CDR3 is CASSVRVGTGYEQYF. CDR3 DNA: TGTGCCAGCAGCGTGAGGGTCGGGACAGGCTACGAGCAGTACTTC.

This chain links TRBV19 with TRBJ2-1; D tentatively fits TRBD1 or TRBD2 (5 bases each). Trimming removed 5 bases at V and 4 bases at J, with 18 bases between. The CDR3 covers 16 residues. CDR1 is LNHDA and CDR2 is SQIVND in the germline V gene (reference sequence). DNA of the CDR3: TGTGCCAGTAGTTCCTCCGGGACGCCCGTTTACAATGAGCAGTTCTTC. It translates to CASSSSGTPVYNEQFF. Filled out from reference TRBV19 and TRBJ2-1, the complete variable domain reads DGGITQSPKYLFRKEGQNVTLSCEQNLNHDAMYWYRQDPGQGLRLIYYSQIVNDFQKGDIAEGYSVSREKKESFPLTVTSAQKNPTAFYLCASSSSGTPVYNEQFFGPGTRLTVL.

The chain recombines TRBV27 with TRBJ2-7; D not resolved. Trimming took 5 bases from V and 1 from J, leaving 12 bases between them. This CDR3 is built from 14 residues. CDR1 is MNHEY, CDR2 SMNVEV, per germline (reference sequence). CDR3 in DNA: TGTGCCAGCAGTCCGTTCGGTGTGTCCTACGAGCAGTACTTC. This gives the protein CASSPFGVSYEQYF.

V and J are TRBV10-3 and TRBJ1-5; no firm D call. The CDR3 runs 13 residues. The V end was cut by 6 bases, the J end by 0 bases, with 6 bases between. The germline CDR1 and CDR2 sequences are ENHRY and SYGVKD. The CDR3 coding sequence is TGTGCCATCAGGGGCGTTAGCAATCAGCCCCAGCATTTT. Translation: CAIRGVSNQPQHF.

CDR3 amino acids: CAWSVPGGGIRGYTF. The CDR3 coding sequence is TGTGCCTGGAGTGTACCGGGTGGGGGTATACGCGGCTACACCTTC. V usage is TRBV30 and J usage is TRBJ1-2; D is perhaps TRBD1 (5 bases). The CDR3 consists of 15 residues. The germline V gene encodes CDR1 GTSNPN and CDR2 SVGIG (reference sequence). The germline V and J ends were trimmed by 0 bases and 8 bases, with 19 bases remaining between them.

The chain recombines TRBV6-5 with TRBJ2-7, with TRBD1 matching over 10 bases. With V trimmed by 6 bases and J by 4 bases, 6 bases remained unmatched. The CDR3 covers 14 residues. CDR1 MNHEY and CDR2 SVGAGI come from the germline V gene. The CDR3 loop is CASRGQGLPYEQYF. The CDR3 bases are TGTGCCAGCAGGGGACAGGGGCTTCCTTACGAGCAGTACTTC.

This chain links TRBV13 with TRBJ1-2; D gene unclear. The germline gives CDR1 PRHDT, CDR2 FYEKMQ (reference sequence). The CDR3 loop spans 14 amino acids. Trimming took off 5 bases at V and 4 bases at J, with 14 bases between the two ends. CDR3: CASSLRRGAYGYTF. In DNA form, the CDR3 reads TGTGCCAGCAGCCTTCGTCGGGGAGCCTATGGCTACACCTTC.

The chain links TRBV2 to TRBJ2-5; D unclear. The CDR3 has 11 residues. V shed 7 bases and J shed 4 bases, with 7 bases lying between them. Germline CDR1 SNHLY, CDR2 FYNNEI. As DNA, the CDR3 is TGTGCCAGCACCTTCGGAGAGACCCAGTACTTC. This sequence encodes CASTFGETQYF.

The CDR3 region has the DNA TGTGCCAGCAGCTATCCGACAGGGAGAAGGGCCTACGAGCAGTACTTC. This translates into CASSYPTGRRAYEQYF. The rearrangement links TRBV7-9 to TRBJ2-7; TRBD1 agrees at 7 bases. Per the germline V gene, CDR1 is SEHNR and CDR2 is FQNEAQ (reference sequence). V shed 4 bases and J 2 bases; nucleotides not matched to a gene: 11. This CDR3 region has 16 residues.

In its sample, this clone was seen a few times. The V call is TRBV27, the J call TRBJ2-5; D remains ambiguous. Trimming shortened V by 2 bases and J by 5 bases, and 9 bases separated the two germline ends. Germline V CDR1 and CDR2: MNHEY, SMNVEV (reference sequence). The CDR3 sequence is 13 residues long. The CDR3 sequence is CASSLRGGETQYF. The CDR3 DNA reads TGTGCCAGCAGTTTACGCGGTGGGGAGACCCAGTACTTC.

This chain links TRBV30 with TRBJ1-2; unclear D gene. Germline values: CDR1 GTSNPN, CDR2 SVGIG (reference sequence). This CDR3 has 13 residues. V dropped 5 bases and J dropped 5 bases, with 15 bases sitting between them. The DNA of the CDR3 is TGTGCCTGGCAATCACGGGCCGATTATGGCTACACCTTC. As protein: CAWQSRADYGYTF.

The gene calls are TRBV30 and TRBJ2-2; 7 bases fit TRBD1. This CDR3 contains 14 residues. V shed 1 base and J 5 bases; nucleotides not matched to a gene: 4. Per the germline V gene, CDR1 is GTSNPN and CDR2 is SVGIG (reference sequence). The CDR3, as DNA: TGTGCCTGGAGTGGGGACAGCTGGACCGGGGAGCTGTTTTTT. Its protein product is CAWSGDSWTGELFF.

The chain combines TRBV6-1 with TRBJ2-3; TRBD2 matches 7 bases. The CDR3 runs to 15 residues. V trimming: 5 bases; J trimming: 0 bases; junction bases outside the gene matches: 5. Germline V gives CDR1 MNHNS, CDR2 SASEGT. The CDR3 region is CASSPSGASTDTQYF. The CDR3 DNA is TGTGCCAGCAGTCCAAGCGGGGCCAGCACAGATACGCAGTATTTT.

This clone is a singleton in its sample. The rearrangement uses TRBV5-1 and TRBJ2-3; 12 nucleotides agree with TRBD2. The J segment lost 3 bases and the V segment lost 4 bases, leaving 6 bases of the junction unmatched. Germline-derived CDR1 and CDR2 are SGHRS and YFSETQ. This CDR3 has 16 residues. CDR3: CASSPRTSGKTDTQYF. CDR3 bases: TGCGCCAGCAGCCCCCGGACTAGCGGGAAAACAGATACGCAGTATTTT. Looking up the rest from reference TRBV5-1 and TRBJ2-3 gives the full variable domain: KAGVTQTPRYLIKTRGQQVTLSCSPISGHRSVSWYQQTPGQGLQFLFEYFSETQRNKGNFPGRFSGRQFSNSRSEMNVSTLELGDSALYLCASSPRTSGKTDTQYFGPGTRLTVL.

V gene TRBV27 combines with J gene TRBJ2-7, with unresolved D. The germline V and J ends were trimmed by 1 base and 3 bases, with 4 bases remaining between them. This CDR3 has 12 amino acids. Germline V gene lookup returns CDR1 MNHEY and CDR2 SMNVEV (reference sequence). CDR3 loop: CASSLLGYEQYF. In DNA, the CDR3 is TGTGCCAGCAGTTTATTGGGCTACGAGCAGTACTTC.